These T cell receptor beta chains were read from a single sample in a study of identical twins. TCRdb reprocessed the 5' RACE reads via MiXCR and lists one record per CDR3 protein. There are a few hundred thousand distinct CDR3 sequences in the sample; 9.5% to 10% occur only once, and 2.5% to 3% lies in the top ten. This sample was also put to use in a study of yellow fever vaccine responses in identical twins.

Material for sequencing was PBMCs. All receptors derive from a woman under 30 in good health. CDR3s include the opening cysteine and the closing phenylalanine or tryptophan. A D gene is named only where the DNA matches it firmly. Clone size is given for some rows only: seen once, a few or many times, or a class if the clone is expanded.

v_call,d_call,clone_size,j_call,cdr3_nt,cdr3_aa
TRBV5-1,NA,many,TRBJ1-6,TGCGCCAGCAGGTCAGGGGACATGGAAGGGACACCCCTCCACTTT,CASRSGDMEGTPLHF
TRBV2,NA,many,TRBJ2-7,TGTGCCAGCAGGGGCGACGGGGCGGTGTACTTC,CASRGDGAVYF
TRBV5-1,NA,NA,TRBJ2-3,TGCGCCAGCAGCATAGTCGGCCTTCGAGATACGCAGTATTTT,CASSIVGLRDTQYF
TRBV12-3/TRBV12-4,NA,many,TRBJ2-2,TGTGCCAGCCCGCTTCCACCTGGAGATAGATTCGCGAACACCGGGGAGCTGTTTTTT,CASPLPPGDRFANTGELFF
TRBV7-9,NA,NA,TRBJ2-5,TGTGCCAGCAGCTTAGCCCACCGTGGGGACGGACAAGAGACCCAGTACTTC,CASSLAHRGDGQETQYF
TRBV7-9,NA,many,TRBJ2-5,TGTGCCAGCAGCTTGGGACAAGTCCAAGAGACCCAGTACTTC,CASSLGQVQETQYF
TRBV5-1,NA,many,TRBJ1-1,TGCGCCAGCACCAAGACCTGGGGGGGATTGGGAGTAGACCGGAACACTGAAGCTTTCTTT,CASTKTWGGLGVDRNTEAFF
TRBV5-1,NA,many,TRBJ2-1,TGCGCCAGCAGGGAGTTACCTTCCTACAATGAGCAGTTCTTC,CASRELPSYNEQFF
TRBV12-3/TRBV12-4,TRBD2,few,TRBJ2-7,TGTGCCAGCAGTTTAACCTCTTTCGGGGGGGCCGACGAGCAGTACTTC,CASSLTSFGGADEQYF
TRBV4-2,NA,many,TRBJ1-5,TGTGCCAGCAGCCAAGATAGGGACACCAATCAGCCCCAGCATTTT,CASSQDRDTNQPQHF
TRBV10-3,NA,few,TRBJ2-7,TGTGCCATCGCTTTTAAGTACGAGCAGTACTTC,CAIAFKYEQYF
TRBV10-3,NA,many,TRBJ2-3,TGTGCCATCAGTGAGTCGAGGACAGATACGCAGTATTTT,CAISESRTDTQYF
TRBV29-1,NA,many,TRBJ2-5,TGCAGCGTCCTACAGGGAGGAGAGACCCAGTACTTC,CSVLQGGETQYF
TRBV28,TRBD1,few,TRBJ2-6,TGTGCCAGCAGCTTCCACCGGGACAGGGTGATGTGGGGGGCCAACGTCCTGACTTTC,CASSFHRDRVMWGANVLTF
TRBV6-2/TRBV6-3,TRBD1,few,TRBJ2-2,TGTGCCAGCAGAAACGGGGACAGTGGGGTCGCGAACACCGGGGAGCTGTTTTTT,CASRNGDSGVANTGELFF
TRBV25-1,NA,NA,TRBJ1-4,TGTGCCAGCAGTGAAAGCCGTCGGGGGAAAGTGGGGGAAAAACTGTTTTTT,CASSESRRGKVGEKLFF
TRBV7-2,TRBD1,few,TRBJ2-2,TGTGCCAGCAGCCTACCGACAGGGAGTACCGGGGAGCTGTTTTTT,CASSLPTGSTGELFF
TRBV4-1,NA,many,TRBJ2-2,TGCGCCAGCAGCCCATTTTACGGGAGCAGTACCGGGGAGCTGTTTTTT,CASSPFYGSSTGELFF
TRBV4-2,NA,few,TRBJ2-1,TGTGCCAGCAGCCAAGCTCTCTCTAGTTTCCCCTCCCGACACAATGAGCAGTTCTTC,CASSQALSSFPSRHNEQFF